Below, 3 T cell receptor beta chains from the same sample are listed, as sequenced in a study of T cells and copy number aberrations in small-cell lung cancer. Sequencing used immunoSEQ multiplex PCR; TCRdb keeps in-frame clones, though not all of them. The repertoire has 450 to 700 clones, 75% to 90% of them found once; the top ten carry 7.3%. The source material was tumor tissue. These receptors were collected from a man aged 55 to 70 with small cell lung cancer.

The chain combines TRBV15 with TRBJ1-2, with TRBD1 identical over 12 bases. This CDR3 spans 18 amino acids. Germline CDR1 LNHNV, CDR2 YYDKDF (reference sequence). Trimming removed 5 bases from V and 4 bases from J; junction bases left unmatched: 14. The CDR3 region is CATSATTGQGAFGYGYTF. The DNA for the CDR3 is TGTGCCACCAGCGCCACAACGGGACAGGGGGCATTTGGCTATGGCTACACCTTC.

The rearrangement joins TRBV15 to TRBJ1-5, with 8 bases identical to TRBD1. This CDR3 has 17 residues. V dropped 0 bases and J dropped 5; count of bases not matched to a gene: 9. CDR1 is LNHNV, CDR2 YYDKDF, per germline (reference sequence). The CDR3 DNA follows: TGTGCCACCAGCAGAGATATTCAGGGGGCCAACGATCAGCCCCAGCATTTT. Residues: CATSRDIQGANDQPQHF.

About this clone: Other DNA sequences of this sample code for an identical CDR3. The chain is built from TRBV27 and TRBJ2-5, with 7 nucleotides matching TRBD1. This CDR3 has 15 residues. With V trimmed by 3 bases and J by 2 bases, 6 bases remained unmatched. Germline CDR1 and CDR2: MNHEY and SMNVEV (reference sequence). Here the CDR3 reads CASSFSGQDQETQYF. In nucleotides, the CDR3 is TGTGCCAGCAGTTTCTCCGGACAGGATCAAGAGACCCAGTACTTC.